Listed below are T cell receptor beta chains from one sample, sequenced in a study of T cells in Graves' hyperthyroidism and ophthalmopathy. TCRdb reanalysed the multiplex PCR reads using MiXCR and keeps one entry per CDR3 protein. The table shows some 550,000 distinct CDR3 sequences, with around 20% occurring only once. Sequencing input: blood. The receptors stem from a man in his late teens or twenties with Graves' hyperthyroidism. The CDR3 runs from the conserved cysteine through the conserved F or W. The order of the fields is V gene, D gene, J gene, clone size, CDR3 protein, CDR3 DNA. A D gene is named only where the DNA matches it firmly. A row's size may be missing; if present it is once, few, many or a size class.

V gene: TRBV4-1
D gene: -
J gene: TRBJ1-5
clone size: many
CDR3 protein: CASSQDKVVVWPQHF
CDR3 DNA: TGCGCCAGCAGCCAAGATAAAGTGGTGGTATGGCCCCAGCATTTT

V gene: TRBV28
D gene: TRBD2
J gene: TRBJ2-2
clone size: -
CDR3 protein: CASSVPLAGGSGELFF
CDR3 DNA: TGTGCCAGCAGTGTTCCGCTAGCGGGGGGGTCCGGGGAGCTGTTTTTT

V gene: TRBV12-3/TRBV12-4
D gene: -
J gene: TRBJ2-5
clone size: once
CDR3 protein: CASSLDAEETEYF
CDR3 DNA: TGTGCCAGCAGTTTGGACGCTGAAGAGACCGAGTACTTC

V gene: TRBV20-1
D gene: -
J gene: TRBJ1-2
clone size: many
CDR3 protein: CSARSREGYTF
CDR3 DNA: TGCAGTGCTCGGTCGCGGGAAGGCTACACCTTC

V gene: TRBV15
D gene: -
J gene: TRBJ1-5
clone size: many
CDR3 protein: CATSSYREPNQPQHF
CDR3 DNA: TGTGCCACCAGCAGTTACAGGGAACCCAATCAGCCCCAGCATTTT

V gene: TRBV6-1
D gene: TRBD1
J gene: TRBJ2-7
clone size: many
CDR3 protein: CASRFCRGLYEQYF
CDR3 DNA: TGTGCCAGCAGGTTCTGCAGGGGGCTTTACGAGCAGTACTTC

V gene: TRBV11-1
D gene: TRBD1
J gene: TRBJ1-1
clone size: many
CDR3 protein: CASSLGKRQGMNTEAFF
CDR3 DNA: TGTGCCAGCAGCTTGGGGAAGAGACAGGGGATGAACACTGAAGCTTTCTTT

V gene: TRBV7-6
D gene: TRBD1
J gene: TRBJ1-1
clone size: many
CDR3 protein: CASSLDQGAGEAFF
CDR3 DNA: TGTGCCAGCAGCTTAGATCAGGGGGCGGGGGAAGCTTTCTTT

V gene: TRBV28
D gene: -
J gene: TRBJ1-2
clone size: once
CDR3 protein: CASSFAGKNYGYTF
CDR3 DNA: TGTGCCAGCAGTTTTGCAGGGAAGAACTATGGCTACACCTTC

V gene: TRBV12-3/TRBV12-4
D gene: -
J gene: TRBJ1-1
clone size: few
CDR3 protein: CASLRGGAKTEAFF
CDR3 DNA: TGTGCCAGCCTCCGGGGGGGGGCAAAGACTGAAGCTTTCTTT

V gene: TRBV10-3
D gene: -
J gene: TRBJ1-3
clone size: -
CDR3 protein: CAISESPGTGNTIYF
CDR3 DNA: TGTGCCATCAGTGAGTCTCCAGGTACTGGAAACACCATATATTTT

V gene: TRBV12-3/TRBV12-4
D gene: -
J gene: TRBJ1-2
clone size: many
CDR3 protein: CASSLSHLNYGYTF
CDR3 DNA: TGTGCCAGCAGTTTGTCACACCTCAACTATGGCTACACCTTC

V gene: TRBV6-2/TRBV6-3
D gene: TRBD2
J gene: TRBJ2-5
clone size: many
CDR3 protein: CASSSPARGSGAGTQYF
CDR3 DNA: TGTGCCAGCAGTTCTCCGGCTCGGGGGAGCGGGGCTGGGACCCAGTACTTC

V gene: TRBV25-1
D gene: -
J gene: TRBJ2-7
clone size: many
CDR3 protein: CASSSGDSEQYF
CDR3 DNA: TGTGCCAGCAGTTCGGGGGATTCCGAGCAGTACTTC

V gene: TRBV5-1
D gene: -
J gene: TRBJ1-5
clone size: many
CDR3 protein: CASSYLPGDSNQPQHF
CDR3 DNA: TGCGCCAGCAGCTATCTCCCCGGAGATAGCAATCAGCCCCAGCATTTT

V gene: TRBV19
D gene: -
J gene: TRBJ2-7
clone size: many
CDR3 protein: CASSINQGYEQYF
CDR3 DNA: TGTGCCAGTAGTATTAACCAGGGGTACGAGCAGTACTTC

V gene: TRBV9
D gene: -
J gene: TRBJ2-7
clone size: -
CDR3 protein: CASSVQPQSYEQYF
CDR3 DNA: TGTGCCAGCAGCGTTCAGCCCCAATCCTACGAGCAGTACTTC

V gene: TRBV5-1
D gene: TRBD1
J gene: TRBJ2-4
clone size: many
CDR3 protein: CASRDRGREENIQYF
CDR3 DNA: TGCGCCAGCAGGGACAGGGGGCGTGAAGAAAACATTCAGTACTTC

V gene: TRBV18
D gene: TRBD1
J gene: TRBJ1-1
clone size: many
CDR3 protein: CASSPVEGAGNTEAFF
CDR3 DNA: TGTGCCAGCTCACCGGTCGAGGGGGCGGGGAACACTGAAGCTTTCTTT

V gene: TRBV12-3/TRBV12-4
D gene: TRBD1
J gene: TRBJ1-1
clone size: many
CDR3 protein: CASRPGTGNTEAFF
CDR3 DNA: TGTGCCAGCAGACCCGGGACAGGGAACACTGAAGCTTTCTTT

V gene: TRBV5-5
D gene: TRBD1
J gene: TRBJ1-5
clone size: many
CDR3 protein: CASSLVGSGGSQPQHF
CDR3 DNA: TGTGCCAGCAGCTTGGTAGGGTCAGGGGGCAGTCAGCCCCAGCATTTT

V gene: TRBV11-1
D gene: TRBD1
J gene: TRBJ2-7
clone size: many
CDR3 protein: CASSRLRTGPSYEQYF
CDR3 DNA: TGTGCCAGCAGCCGCCTTAGGACAGGACCCTCCTACGAGCAGTACTTC

V gene: TRBV2
D gene: -
J gene: TRBJ1-2
clone size: many
CDR3 protein: CASSSLGGDGYTF
CDR3 DNA: TGTGCCAGCAGTTCTTTGGGGGGGGATGGCTACACCTTC

V gene: TRBV18
D gene: -
J gene: TRBJ2-7
clone size: few
CDR3 protein: CASSVGTYEQYF
CDR3 DNA: TGTGCCAGCTCGGTCGGGACCTACGAGCAGTACTTC

V gene: TRBV20-1
D gene: -
J gene: TRBJ2-5
clone size: many
CDR3 protein: CSARDQETQYF
CDR3 DNA: TGCAGTGCTAGGGATCAAGAGACCCAGTACTTC

V gene: TRBV6-5
D gene: -
J gene: TRBJ1-1
clone size: many
CDR3 protein: CASSYEAVTEAFF
CDR3 DNA: TGTGCCAGCAGTTACGAAGCAGTCACTGAAGCTTTCTTT

V gene: TRBV10-1
D gene: -
J gene: TRBJ2-7
clone size: few
CDR3 protein: CASDVAGSYEQYF
CDR3 DNA: TGCGCCTCCGATGTGGCGGGATCCTACGAGCAGTACTTC

V gene: TRBV29-1
D gene: -
J gene: TRBJ1-2
clone size: many
CDR3 protein: CSVEDRVRTYGYTF
CDR3 DNA: TGCAGCGTTGAAGACAGGGTTCGGACCTATGGCTACACCTTC

V gene: TRBV28
D gene: -
J gene: TRBJ1-6
clone size: many
CDR3 protein: CASRLIEQNYNSPLHF
CDR3 DNA: TGTGCCAGCAGGCTAATCGAGCAAAACTATAATTCACCCCTCCACTTT

V gene: TRBV20-1
D gene: TRBD1
J gene: TRBJ1-2
clone size: -
CDR3 protein: CSAQSTRGGYGYTF
CDR3 DNA: TGCAGTGCGCAGAGCACCAGGGGGGGCTATGGCTACACCTTC

V gene: TRBV6-5
D gene: -
J gene: TRBJ1-2
clone size: -
CDR3 protein: CASSYSGPGGYTF
CDR3 DNA: TGTGCCAGCAGTTACTCGGGGCCCGGCGGCTACACCTTC

V gene: TRBV3-1
D gene: TRBD2
J gene: TRBJ2-5
clone size: few
CDR3 protein: CASSQDSGGQETQYF
CDR3 DNA: TGTGCCAGCAGCCAAGATAGCGGGGGTCAAGAGACCCAGTACTTC

V gene: TRBV6-1
D gene: TRBD2
J gene: TRBJ2-2
clone size: many
CDR3 protein: CASSGTSGVFAGELFF
CDR3 DNA: TGTGCCAGCAGTGGGACTAGCGGGGTATTTGCCGGGGAGCTGTTTTTT

V gene: TRBV15
D gene: TRBD1
J gene: TRBJ2-2
clone size: many
CDR3 protein: CATGQGWTGELFF
CDR3 DNA: TGTGCCACAGGACAGGGATGGACCGGGGAGCTGTTTTTT

V gene: TRBV3-1
D gene: -
J gene: TRBJ2-5
clone size: -
CDR3 protein: CASSHGQTLQETQYF
CDR3 DNA: TGTGCCAGCAGCCACGGACAGACCTTACAAGAGACCCAGTACTTC

V gene: TRBV11-2
D gene: -
J gene: TRBJ1-2
clone size: many
CDR3 protein: CASSSSTNGYTF
CDR3 DNA: TGTGCCAGCAGCTCAAGCACGAATGGCTACACCTTC

V gene: TRBV28
D gene: -
J gene: TRBJ1-5
clone size: many
CDR3 protein: CASSPRGALSNQPQHF
CDR3 DNA: TGTGCCAGCAGTCCCCGCGGGGCCCTGAGCAATCAGCCCCAGCATTTT

V gene: TRBV29-1
D gene: TRBD1
J gene: TRBJ2-1
clone size: -
CDR3 protein: CSGTGYNEQFF
CDR3 DNA: TGCAGCGGGACAGGGTACAATGAGCAGTTCTTC

V gene: TRBV4-1
D gene: -
J gene: TRBJ1-5
clone size: many
CDR3 protein: CASRLGHNQPQHF
CDR3 DNA: TGCGCCAGCCGCCTTGGGCATAATCAGCCCCAGCATTTT

V gene: TRBV20-1
D gene: -
J gene: TRBJ1-6
clone size: many
CDR3 protein: CSARDNSNSPLHF
CDR3 DNA: TGCAGTGCTAGAGATAACAGTAATTCACCCCTCCACTTT

V gene: TRBV27
D gene: -
J gene: TRBJ2-7
clone size: many
CDR3 protein: CASRRGPWTPYEQYF
CDR3 DNA: TGTGCCAGCAGGAGAGGTCCGTGGACACCCTACGAGCAGTACTTC

V gene: TRBV5-1
D gene: -
J gene: TRBJ1-1
clone size: many
CDR3 protein: CASSLGGFNTEAFF
CDR3 DNA: TGCGCCAGCAGCCTGGGTGGGTTTAACACTGAAGCTTTCTTT

V gene: TRBV20-1
D gene: TRBD1
J gene: TRBJ1-2
clone size: many
CDR3 protein: CSAITRGRPGYTF
CDR3 DNA: TGCAGTGCCATTACGAGGGGGCGCCCTGGCTACACCTTC

V gene: TRBV5-1
D gene: -
J gene: TRBJ1-2
clone size: -
CDR3 protein: CASSASSGTYGYTF
CDR3 DNA: TGCGCCAGCAGCGCCTCCTCCGGGACGTATGGCTACACCTTC

V gene: TRBV6-1
D gene: -
J gene: TRBJ1-5
clone size: many
CDR3 protein: CASIDAGEVSNQPQHF
CDR3 DNA: TGTGCCAGCATCGACGCAGGGGAGGTATCCAATCAGCCCCAGCATTTT

V gene: TRBV6-1
D gene: -
J gene: TRBJ1-5
clone size: many
CDR3 protein: CASSEARSNQPQHF
CDR3 DNA: TGTGCCAGCAGTGAAGCCAGGAGCAATCAGCCCCAGCATTTT

V gene: TRBV7-6
D gene: TRBD2
J gene: TRBJ2-5
clone size: many
CDR3 protein: CASSLGLGSGGLTETQYF
CDR3 DNA: TGTGCCAGCAGCTTAGGGCTTGGAAGCGGGGGGCTCACGGAGACCCAGTACTTC

V gene: TRBV2
D gene: -
J gene: TRBJ1-1
clone size: many
CDR3 protein: CASSGTFMNTEAFF
CDR3 DNA: TGTGCCAGCAGTGGTACCTTCATGAACACTGAAGCTTTCTTT

V gene: TRBV6-2/TRBV6-3
D gene: -
J gene: TRBJ2-7
clone size: many
CDR3 protein: CASSYTDSSYEQYF
CDR3 DNA: TGTGCCAGCAGTTACACGGACAGCTCCTACGAGCAGTACTTC

V gene: TRBV12-3/TRBV12-4
D gene: -
J gene: TRBJ1-2
clone size: few
CDR3 protein: CASATKNYGYTF
CDR3 DNA: TGTGCCAGCGCCACAAAAAACTATGGCTACACCTTC

V gene: TRBV4-1
D gene: -
J gene: TRBJ1-1
clone size: many
CDR3 protein: CASSQPLAGLNTEAFF
CDR3 DNA: TGCGCCAGCAGCCAGCCACTTGCAGGGCTGAACACTGAAGCTTTCTTT

V gene: TRBV11-2
D gene: -
J gene: TRBJ2-7
clone size: many
CDR3 protein: CASSLFQGYEQYF
CDR3 DNA: TGTGCCAGCAGCTTATTTCAGGGCTACGAGCAGTACTTC

V gene: TRBV20-1
D gene: -
J gene: TRBJ2-7
clone size: many
CDR3 protein: CSAIRRDAIYYEQYF
CDR3 DNA: TGCAGTGCTATTCGCCGGGACGCAATATACTACGAGCAGTACTTC

V gene: TRBV27
D gene: -
J gene: TRBJ1-1
clone size: many
CDR3 protein: CASSLSGHLEAFF
CDR3 DNA: TGTGCCAGCAGTTTATCGGGGCACCTTGAAGCTTTCTTT

V gene: TRBV7-9
D gene: TRBD1
J gene: TRBJ1-2
clone size: -
CDR3 protein: CASSLQGARGYTF
CDR3 DNA: TGTGCCAGCAGCTTACAGGGGGCGCGGGGCTACACCTTC